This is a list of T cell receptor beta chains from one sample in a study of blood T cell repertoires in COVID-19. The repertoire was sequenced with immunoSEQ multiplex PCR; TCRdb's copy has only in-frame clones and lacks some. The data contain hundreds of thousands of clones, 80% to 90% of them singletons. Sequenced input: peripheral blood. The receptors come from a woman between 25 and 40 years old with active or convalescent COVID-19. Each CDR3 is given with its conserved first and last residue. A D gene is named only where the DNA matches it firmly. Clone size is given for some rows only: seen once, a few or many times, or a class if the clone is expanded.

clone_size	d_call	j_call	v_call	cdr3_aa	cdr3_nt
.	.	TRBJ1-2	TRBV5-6	CASSLSSTGTYGYTF	TGTGCCAGCAGCTTGTCGTCGACTGGCACCTATGGCTACACCTTC
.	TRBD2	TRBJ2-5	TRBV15	CATSRDWTSSKETQYF	TGTGCCACCAGCAGAGATTGGACTAGCAGTAAAGAGACCCAGTACTTC
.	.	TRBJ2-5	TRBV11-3	CASSLGRQETQYF	TGTGCCAGCAGCTTAGGGAGGCAAGAGACCCAGTACTTC
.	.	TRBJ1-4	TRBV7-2	CASSRLAGAQEKLFF	TGTGCCAGCAGCCGCTTGGCAGGGGCACAGGAAAAACTGTTTTTT
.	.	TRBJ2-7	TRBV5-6	CASSGRGAGYSYEQYF	TGTGCCAGCAGCGGAAGAGGCGCAGGGTATTCCTACGAGCAGTACTTC
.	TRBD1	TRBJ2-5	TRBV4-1	CASSRAGQGKETQYF	TGCGCCAGCAGCCGCGCGGGACAGGGGAAAGAGACCCAGTACTTC
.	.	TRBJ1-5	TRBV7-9	CASSLGQFGRGQPQHF	TGTGCCAGCAGCTTAGGGCAGTTCGGTCGGGGTCAGCCCCAGCATTTT
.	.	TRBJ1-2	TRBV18	CASSSDRTNYGYTF	TGTGCCAGCTCATCTGACAGGACTAACTATGGCTACACCTTC
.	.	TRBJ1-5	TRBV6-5	CASSFFGNQPQHF	TGTGCCAGCAGCTTTTTCGGCAATCAGCCCCAGCATTTT
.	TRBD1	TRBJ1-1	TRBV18	CASSPMTGATEAFF	TGTGCCAGCTCACCAATGACAGGGGCCACTGAAGCTTTCTTT
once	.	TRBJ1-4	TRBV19	CAASRDFGKLFF	TGTGCCGCGTCTCGGGACTTCGGAAAACTGTTTTTT
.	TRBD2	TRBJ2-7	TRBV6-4	CATILAGGSYEQYF	TGTGCCACCATACTAGCGGGAGGCTCCTACGAGCAGTACTTC
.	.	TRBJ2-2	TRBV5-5	CASSPWGVTNTGELFF	TGTGCCAGCAGCCCGTGGGGGGTTACCAACACCGGGGAGCTGTTTTTT
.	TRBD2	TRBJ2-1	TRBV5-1	CASSPGLAGPYNEQFF	TGCGCCAGCAGCCCGGGACTAGCGGGACCCTACAATGAGCAGTTCTTC
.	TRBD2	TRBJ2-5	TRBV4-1	CASSQRTSGGLGETQYF	TGCGCCAGCAGCCAACGGACTAGCGGGGGACTAGGAGAGACCCAGTACTTC
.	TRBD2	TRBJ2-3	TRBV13	CASSNRLAGGSDTQYF	TGTGCCAGCAGCAACCGACTAGCGGGGGGTTCAGATACGCAGTATTTT
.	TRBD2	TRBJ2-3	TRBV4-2	CASSRTSGGINTQYF	TGTGCCAGCAGCCGAACTAGCGGGGGAATTAATACGCAGTATTTT
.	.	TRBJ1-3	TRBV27	CASSQFYATSGNTIYF	TGTGCCAGCAGCCAATTCTACGCTACCTCTGGAAACACCATATATTTT
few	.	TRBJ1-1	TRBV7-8	CASSSDRRTEAFF	TGTGCCAGCAGCTCAGATAGGAGGACTGAAGCTTTCTTT
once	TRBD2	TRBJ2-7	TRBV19	CASSPPPPGGIYEQYF	TGTGCCAGTAGTCCCCCCCCACCGGGAGGGATTTACGAGCAGTACTTC
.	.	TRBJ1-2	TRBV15	CATSRAAALYGYTF	TGTGCCACCAGCAGAGCGGCGGCCCTCTATGGCTACACCTTC
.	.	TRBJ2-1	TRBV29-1	CSAVAGTRANNEQFF	TGCAGCGCCGTGGCAGGTACCAGGGCAAACAATGAGCAGTTCTTC
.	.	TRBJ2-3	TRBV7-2	CASSLVGRGPGDTQYF	TGTGCCAGCAGCTTAGTTGGCAGGGGACCTGGCGATACGCAGTATTTT
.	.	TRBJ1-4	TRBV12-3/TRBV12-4	CASSQGGYEKLFF	TGTGCCAGCAGTCAGGGAGGTTATGAAAAACTGTTTTTT
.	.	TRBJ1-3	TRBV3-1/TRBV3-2	CASSPTQGGGNTIYF	TGTGCCAGCAGCCCGACCCAGGGAGGGGGAAACACCATATATTTT
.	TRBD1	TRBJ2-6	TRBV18	CASSPPLGQGANVLTF	TGTGCCAGCTCACCACCGTTGGGACAGGGGGCCAACGTCCTGACTTTC
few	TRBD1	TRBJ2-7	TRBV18	CASSQGQGAYEQYF	TGTGCCAGCTCACAAGGACAGGGGGCCTACGAGCAGTACTTC
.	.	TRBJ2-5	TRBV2	CASGGTDQETQYF	TGTGCCAGTGGAGGGACAGACCAAGAGACCCAGTACTTC
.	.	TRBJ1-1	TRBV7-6	CASSTQQGWTEAFF	TGTGCCAGCAGCACTCAACAGGGTTGGACTGAAGCTTTCTTT
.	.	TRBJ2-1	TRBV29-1	CSVAAIHEQFF	TGCAGCGTTGCCGCGATCCATGAGCAGTTCTTC
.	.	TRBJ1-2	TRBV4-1	CASRREAGSFYGYTF	TGCGCCAGCAGAAGAGAGGCAGGGTCCTTCTATGGCTACACCTTC
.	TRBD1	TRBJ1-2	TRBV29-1	CSVDSLWDRGRTNYGYTF	TGCAGCGTTGATTCGCTCTGGGACAGGGGTCGGACTAACTATGGCTACACCTTC
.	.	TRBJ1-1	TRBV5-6	CASSLLKGALEAFF	TGTGCCAGCAGTTTACTTAAAGGAGCCCTCGAAGCTTTCTTT
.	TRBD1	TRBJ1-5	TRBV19	CASTHSGTGGIGQPQHF	TGTGCCAGTACCCACAGCGGCACAGGGGGTATAGGGCAGCCCCAGCATTTT
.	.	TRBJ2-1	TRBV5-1	CASSLAVSGHNNEQFF	TGCGCCAGCAGCTTGGCCGTAAGCGGCCATAACAATGAGCAGTTCTTC
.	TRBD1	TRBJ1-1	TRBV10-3	CAISESGRQGAPGNTEAFF	TGTGCCATCAGTGAGTCGGGCAGACAGGGGGCCCCCGGGAACACTGAAGCTTTCTTT
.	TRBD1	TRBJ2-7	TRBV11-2	CASSPKDRPEQYF	TGTGCCAGCAGCCCGAAGGACAGGCCCGAGCAGTACTTC
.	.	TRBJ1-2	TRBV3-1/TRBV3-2	CASIGAAQGGYTF	TGTGCCAGCATCGGAGCGGCCCAAGGTGGCTACACCTTC
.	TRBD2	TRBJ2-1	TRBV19	CASGPSGGQNEQFF	TGTGCCAGTGGCCCCTCGGGGGGGCAAAATGAGCAGTTCTTC
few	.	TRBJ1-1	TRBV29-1	CSVVGHRNTEAFF	TGCAGCGTGGTGGGACACAGGAACACTGAAGCTTTCTTT
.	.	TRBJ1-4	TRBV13	CASRGRHNEKLFF	TGTGCCAGCAGGGGCAGACATAATGAAAAACTGTTTTTT
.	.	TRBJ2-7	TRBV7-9	CASSLAAYGSSSYEQYF	TGTGCCAGCAGCTTAGCGGCCTACGGGAGTTCCTCCTACGAGCAGTACTTC
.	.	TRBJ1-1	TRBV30	CAGFLRHMNTEAFF	TGTGCCGGCTTTTTAAGACACATGAACACTGAAGCTTTCTTT
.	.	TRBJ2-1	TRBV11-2	CASSLDSDSYYNEQFF	TGTGCCAGCAGCTTAGATTCGGACAGCTACTACAATGAGCAGTTCTTC
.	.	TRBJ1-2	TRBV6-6	CASSPDSNANYGYTF	TGTGCCAGCAGCCCAGACAGTAATGCTAACTATGGCTACACCTTC
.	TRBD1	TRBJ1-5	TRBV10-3	CAISQTGARSEPQHF	TGTGCCATCAGCCAGACAGGGGCGAGGAGTGAGCCCCAGCATTTT
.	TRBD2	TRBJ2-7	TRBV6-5	CASSYPGLAGYEQYF	TGTGCCAGCAGTTACCCGGGACTAGCGGGCTACGAGCAGTACTTC
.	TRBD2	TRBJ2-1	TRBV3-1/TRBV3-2	CASSPSHGLAGDNEQFF	TGTGCCAGCAGCCCGTCGCACGGACTAGCGGGGGACAATGAGCAGTTCTTC
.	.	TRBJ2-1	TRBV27	CASSFGGATIGEQFF	TGTGCCAGCAGTTTCGGCGGGGCCACAATCGGTGAGCAGTTCTTC
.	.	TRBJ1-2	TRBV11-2	CASSLDRPRGRGYGYTF	TGTGCCAGCAGCTTAGATAGGCCTCGGGGTCGCGGCTATGGCTACACCTTC
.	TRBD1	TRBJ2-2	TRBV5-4	CASSAGDRADTGELFF	TGTGCCAGCAGCGCCGGGGACAGGGCGGACACCGGGGAGCTGTTTTTT
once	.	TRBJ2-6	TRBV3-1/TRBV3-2	CASSQDWVQSGANVLTF	TGTGCCAGCAGCCAAGATTGGGTACAGTCTGGGGCCAACGTCCTGACTTTC